A single sample is the source of the 20 T cell receptor beta chains below, sequenced in a study of T cells expressing NK-cell markers. Each CDR3 protein gets one entry in TCRdb, which reprocessed the 5' RACE reads and gives no DNA. The listing records 130,000 to 150,000 distinct CDR3 sequences. The sequenced sample consisted of blood T cells: a sorted CD56 or NKG2C T cell subset, CD4+ or CD8+ T cells, or bulk PBMC T cells (not recorded which). These receptors were obtained from a young man in good health.

The rearrangement uses TRBV7-2 and TRBJ2-1; TCRdb's D call, TRBD1, is unchecked because there is no DNA. The CDR3 has 14 amino acids. Germline CDR1 is SGHTA and CDR2 is FQGNSA. This CDR3 reads CASTLIRDHNEQFF.

The chain employs TRBV12-3 or TRBV12-4 and TRBJ2-1; no DNA is available, so the TRBD2 call from TCRdb remains unchecked. The CDR3 is 17 residues long. CDR3: CASSLAPGLAGGGEQFF.

The CDR3 here is CASSLRTGLNDEQYF. The chain joins TRBV7-9 to TRBJ2-7; TCRdb picks TRBD1, but there is no DNA to check that call. This CDR3 is 15 amino acids long. The germline V gene encodes CDR1 SEHNR and CDR2 FQNEAQ (reference sequence).

This chain links TRBV4-2 with TRBJ2-2; TCRdb proposes TRBD2, but this gene call is untestable without DNA. The germline V gene encodes CDR1 LGHNA and CDR2 YNFKEQ. This CDR3 is built from 16 residues. The CDR3 spells CASSQDTGGYTGELFF.

V is TRBV30 and J is TRBJ2-1; TCRdb gives TRBD2 as the D gene, but with no DNA this cannot be confirmed. The CDR3 runs 17 residues. Germline V gene lookup returns CDR1 GTSNPN and CDR2 SVGIG (reference sequence). CDR3 region: CAWSVYLGGRNYNEQFF.

This sequence joins TRBV4-1 and TRBJ2-1; no DNA is available, so the TRBD2 call from TCRdb remains unchecked. The CDR3 runs 16 residues. Germline V gene data show CDR1 as MGHRA and CDR2 as YSYEKL. This CDR3 is CASSQGGIGGRDEQFF.

This sequence joins TRBV7-2 and TRBJ2-7; TCRdb selects TRBD1, and the lack of DNA leaves this call unchecked. CDR1 is SGHTA and CDR2 is FQGNSA in the germline V gene. The CDR3 sequence is 17 residues long. CDR3 residues: CASSLALGGARSYEQYF.

This chain links TRBV24-1 with TRBJ2-1; without DNA, the TCRdb call of TRBD1 cannot be checked. This CDR3 is built from 13 residues. Germline loops: CDR1 KGHDR, CDR2 SFDVKD. CDR3 amino acids: CATSDGPGDEQFF.

The chain couples TRBV7-6 to TRBJ2-1; TCRdb selects TRBD2, and the lack of DNA leaves this call unchecked. The length of the CDR3 is 17 residues. Germline assignment: CDR1 SGHVS and CDR2 FNYEAQ. This CDR3 is CASSLVLAGETYNEQFF.

The chain couples TRBV11-2 to TRBJ2-3; absent DNA, TCRdb's TRBD1 call cannot be checked. Germline CDR1 SGHAT, CDR2 FQNNGV. CDR3 length: 16 amino acids. CDR3 sequence reads: CASSFGSDPLADTQYF.

The J gene is TRBJ2-3, the V gene TRBV20-1; there is no DNA to check the TCRdb D call of TRBD2. CDR1 and CDR2 (germline): DFQATT, SNEGSKA (reference sequence). The CDR3 runs to 17 residues. The CDR3 here is CSAPDRLAGAIADTQYF.

This chain connects TRBV3-1 to TRBJ2-5; the TRBD2 assignment by TCRdb is unverifiable without DNA. Germline V gene lookup returns CDR1 LGHDT and CDR2 YNNKEL (reference sequence). The CDR3 length is 16 residues. The CDR3 sequence: CASSQDPLASRETQYF.

The V gene is TRBV12-3 or TRBV12-4, the J gene TRBJ1-5; absent DNA, TCRdb's TRBD1 call cannot be checked. The CDR3 covers 15 residues. CDR3 sequence: CASSHRGDRYQPQHF.

This chain joins TRBV20-1 and TRBJ2-7; TCRdb designates TRBD2, a call that cannot be tested without DNA. This CDR3 has 16 amino acids. CDR1 and CDR2 from the germline V gene are DFQATT and SNEGSKA (reference sequence). This CDR3 is CSARGILAGGPYEQYF.

The chain recombines TRBV6-2 or TRBV6-3 with TRBJ2-5. The CDR3 is made up of 13 amino acids. Germline CDR1 reads MNHEY; CDR2 reads SVGEGT. CDR3 protein: CASSLGTQETQYF.

The chain has TRBV9 and TRBJ2-1; TCRdb's D call of TRBD2 is untestable without DNA. This CDR3 has 12 residues. The germline gives CDR1 SGDLS, CDR2 YYNGEE. CDR3 in amino acids: CASSVEAGEQFF.

This rearrangement joins TRBV18 to TRBJ1-1; the TRBD1 assignment by TCRdb is unverifiable without DNA. The CDR3 contains 14 residues. Germline CDR1 KGHSH, CDR2 LQKENI. CDR3 amino acids: CASSAGGANTEAFF.

The chain recombines TRBV7-8 with TRBJ1-3; the TRBD1 assignment by TCRdb is unverifiable without DNA. The CDR3 contains 16 residues. Germline CDR1 and CDR2: SGHVS and FQNEAQ. The CDR3 sequence: CASSRDGRLSGNTIYF.

The rearrangement joins TRBV5-5 to TRBJ2-7; lacking DNA, the TRBD1 call made by TCRdb goes unchecked. Germline V gene data show CDR1 as SGHKS and CDR2 as YYEKEE (reference sequence). The CDR3 loop spans 15 amino acids. Here the CDR3 reads CASSFRGTVPYEQYF.

The chain joins TRBV7-9 to TRBJ2-3; TCRdb picks TRBD1, but there is no DNA to check that call. Germline CDR1 is SEHNR and CDR2 is FQNEAQ (reference sequence). This CDR3 has 15 amino acids. The CDR3 reads CASSPSPGTTDTQYF.